This paragraph covers one T cell receptor beta chain sequence. Its antigen remains unidentified. Prepared TCR beta cDNA libraries contained unique molecular identifiers. Input of about 0.95 to 10 million T cells yielded 450,000 to 550,000 cDNA molecules. MiXCR, run by TCRdb on the PCR reads, gives a single entry per CDR3 protein. The sample carries hundreds of thousands of distinct CDR3 sequences, around 50% recorded once. The germline V gene has CDR1 LGHDT and CDR2 YNNKEL (reference sequence). The CDR3 spans 13 residues. The record originates from a study of post-analysis software for immune sequencing data. The overall study: Recorded disease courses covered relapsing-remitting, secondary progressive and progressive-relapsing multiple sclerosis. Some patients had no subtype annotation.

Study-level findings and limits: Controls had significantly higher normalized Chao1 diversity than multiple sclerosis patients. Samples prepared in the same batch strongly co-clustered by F measure. Controls had lower frequencies than patients of about 5 TRBV segments, which included TRBV5-6, TRBV5-1 and TRBV20-1.

The TCR comes from a girl aged 5-17 years with multiple sclerosis. The sequenced material came from blood. The rearrangement joins TRBV3-1 to TRBJ2-5; D ambiguous. The J call is doubtful: the DNA matches TRBJ2-7 better. The chain's CDR3 is CASSQDFLHEQYF. Written as DNA, the CDR3 is TGTGCCAGCAGCCAAGATTTTCTCCACGAGCAGTACTTC.